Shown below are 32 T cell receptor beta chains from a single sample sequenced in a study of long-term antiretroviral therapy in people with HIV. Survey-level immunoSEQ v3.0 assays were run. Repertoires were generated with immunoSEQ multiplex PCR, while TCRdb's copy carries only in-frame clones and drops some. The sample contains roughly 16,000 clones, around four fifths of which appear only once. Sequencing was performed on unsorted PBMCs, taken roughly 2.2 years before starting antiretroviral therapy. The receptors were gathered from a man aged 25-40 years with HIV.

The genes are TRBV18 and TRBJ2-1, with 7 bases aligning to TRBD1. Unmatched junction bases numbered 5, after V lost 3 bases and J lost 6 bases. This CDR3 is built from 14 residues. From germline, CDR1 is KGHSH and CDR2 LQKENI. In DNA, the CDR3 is TGTGCCAGCTCACCTCGGGACAGTTTCAATGAGCAGTTCTTC. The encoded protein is CASSPRDSFNEQFF.

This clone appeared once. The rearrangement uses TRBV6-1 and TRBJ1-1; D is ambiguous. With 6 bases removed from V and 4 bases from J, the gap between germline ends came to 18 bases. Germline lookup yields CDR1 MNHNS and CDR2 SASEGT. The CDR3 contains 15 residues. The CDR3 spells CASRRLQDVSTEAFF. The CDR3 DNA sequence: TGTGCCAGCAGAAGATTGCAGGATGTTTCCACTGAAGCTTTCTTT.

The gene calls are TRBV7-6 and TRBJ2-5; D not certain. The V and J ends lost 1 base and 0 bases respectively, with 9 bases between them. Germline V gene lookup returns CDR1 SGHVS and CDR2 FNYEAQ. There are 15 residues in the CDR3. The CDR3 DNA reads TGTGCCAGCAGCTTAGTCCGGTCGTACCAAGAGACCCAGTACTTC. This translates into CASSLVRSYQETQYF.

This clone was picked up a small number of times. The DNA for the CDR3 is TGCGCCAGCAGCGGGGACAGGGACTACTATGGCTACACCTTC. Translation: CASSGDRDYYGYTF. The chain couples TRBV5-1 to TRBJ1-2; 9 nucleotides line up with TRBD1. Germline V lookup: CDR1 SGHRS, CDR2 YFSETQ. CDR3 length: 14 residues. V lost 4 bases and J lost 3; bases outside the gene matches: 4.

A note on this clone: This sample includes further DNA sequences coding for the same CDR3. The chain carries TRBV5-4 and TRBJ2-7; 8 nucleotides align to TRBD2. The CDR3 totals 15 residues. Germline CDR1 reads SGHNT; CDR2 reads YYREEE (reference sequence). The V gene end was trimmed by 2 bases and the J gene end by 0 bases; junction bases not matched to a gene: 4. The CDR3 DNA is TGTGCCAGCAGCTTCAGCGGGGGTCCCTCCTACGAGCAGTACTTC. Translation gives CASSFSGGPSYEQYF.

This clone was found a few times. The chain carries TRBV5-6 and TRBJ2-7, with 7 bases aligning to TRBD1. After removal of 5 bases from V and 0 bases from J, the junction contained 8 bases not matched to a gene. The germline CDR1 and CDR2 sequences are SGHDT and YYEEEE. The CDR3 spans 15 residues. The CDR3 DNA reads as TGTGCCAGCAGTCCCCGATGGGACAGCTCCTACGAGCAGTACTTC. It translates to CASSPRWDSSYEQYF. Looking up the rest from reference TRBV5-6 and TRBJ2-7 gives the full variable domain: DAGVTQSPTHLIKTRGQQVTLRCSPKSGHDTVSWYQQALGQGPQFIFQYYEEEERQRGNFPDRFSGHQFPNYSSELNVNALLLGDSALYLCASSPRWDSSYEQYFGPGTRLTVT.

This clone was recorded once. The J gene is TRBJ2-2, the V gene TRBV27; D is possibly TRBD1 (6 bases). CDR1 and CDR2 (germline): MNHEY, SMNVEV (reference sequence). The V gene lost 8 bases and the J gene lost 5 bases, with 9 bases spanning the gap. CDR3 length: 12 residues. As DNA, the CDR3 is TGTGCCAGCTTGGACAGTACCGGGGAGCTGTTTTTT. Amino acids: CASLDSTGELFF.

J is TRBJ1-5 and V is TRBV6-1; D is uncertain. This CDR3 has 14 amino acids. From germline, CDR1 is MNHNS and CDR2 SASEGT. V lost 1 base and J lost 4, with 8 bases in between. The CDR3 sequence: CASSEDGRNQPQHF. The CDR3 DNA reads TGTGCCAGCAGTGAAGACGGGAGGAATCAGCCCCAGCATTTT.

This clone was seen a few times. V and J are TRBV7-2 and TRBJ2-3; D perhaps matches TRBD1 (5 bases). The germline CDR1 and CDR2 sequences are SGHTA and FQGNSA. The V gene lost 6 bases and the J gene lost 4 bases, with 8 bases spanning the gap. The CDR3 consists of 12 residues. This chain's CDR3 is CASSGASDTQYF. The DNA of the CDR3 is TGTGCCAGCAGTGGGGCCTCAGATACGCAGTATTTT.

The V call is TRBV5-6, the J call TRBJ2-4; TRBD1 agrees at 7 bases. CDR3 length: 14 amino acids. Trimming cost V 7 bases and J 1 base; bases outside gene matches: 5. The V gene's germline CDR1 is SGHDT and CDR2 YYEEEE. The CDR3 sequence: CASGQQGAKNIQYF. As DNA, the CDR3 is TGTGCCAGCGGCCAACAGGGGGCCAAAAACATTCAGTACTTC.

The CDR3 DNA reads TGTGCCAGTAGTCCCCTCGGTGACTTGAGCGAGCAGTACTTC. Protein product: CASSPLGDLSEQYF. This chain connects TRBV19 to TRBJ2-7; D is ambiguous. CDR1 is LNHDA, CDR2 SQIVND, per germline (reference sequence). Trimming stripped 5 bases from V and 6 bases from J, with 17 bases between. There are 14 residues in the CDR3.

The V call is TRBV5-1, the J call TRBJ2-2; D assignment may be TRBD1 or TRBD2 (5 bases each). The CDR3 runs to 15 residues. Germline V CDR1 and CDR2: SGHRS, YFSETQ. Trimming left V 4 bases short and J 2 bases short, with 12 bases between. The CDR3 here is CASSVRDLNTGELFF. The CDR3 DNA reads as TGCGCCAGCAGCGTTAGGGACCTCAACACCGGGGAGCTGTTTTTT.

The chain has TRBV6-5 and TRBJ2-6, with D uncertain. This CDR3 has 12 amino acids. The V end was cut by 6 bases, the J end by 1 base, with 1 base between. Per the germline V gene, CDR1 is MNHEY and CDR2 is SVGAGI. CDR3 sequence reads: CASRSGANVLTF. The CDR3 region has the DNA TGTGCCAGCAGATCTGGGGCCAACGTCCTGACTTTC.

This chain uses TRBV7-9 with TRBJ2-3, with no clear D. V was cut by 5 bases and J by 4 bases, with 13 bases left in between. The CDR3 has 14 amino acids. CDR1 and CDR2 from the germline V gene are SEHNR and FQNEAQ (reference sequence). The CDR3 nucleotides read TGTGCCAGCAGCCCGTTGGTGGTTCCAGATACGCAGTATTTT. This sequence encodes CASSPLVVPDTQYF.

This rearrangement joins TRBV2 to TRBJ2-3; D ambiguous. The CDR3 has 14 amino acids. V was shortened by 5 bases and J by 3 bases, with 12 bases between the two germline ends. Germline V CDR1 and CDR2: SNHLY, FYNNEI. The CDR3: CASSPEARTDTQYF. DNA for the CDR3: TGTGCCAGCAGTCCCGAAGCTAGGACAGATACGCAGTATTTT.

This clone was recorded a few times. In nucleotides, the CDR3 is TGTGCCAGCAGCTTAGAGGCCGCACCGATCTACGAGCAGTACTTC. This sequence encodes CASSLEAAPIYEQYF. The V call is TRBV7-2, the J call TRBJ2-7, with no clear D. Germline V gene lookup returns CDR1 SGHTA and CDR2 FQGNSA. This CDR3 is built from 15 residues. V lost 1 base, J lost 3 bases, and 13 bases lay in between.

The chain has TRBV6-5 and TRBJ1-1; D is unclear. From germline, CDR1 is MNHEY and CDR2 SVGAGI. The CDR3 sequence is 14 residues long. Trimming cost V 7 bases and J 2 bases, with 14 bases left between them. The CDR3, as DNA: TGTGCCAGCAATACCTTAGCGAGAAACACTGAAGCTTTCTTT. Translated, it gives CASNTLARNTEAFF.

This chain's CDR3 is CASSPRDRHSVVEAFF. CDR3 nucleotides: TGTGCCAGCTCACCAAGGGACAGACATTCTGTGGTCGAAGCTTTCTTT. The chain carries TRBV18 and TRBJ1-1, with 7 bases identical to TRBD1. V shed 2 bases, J shed 8 bases, and the junction held 14 bases outside the gene matches. The CDR3 extends over 16 amino acids. In germline, CDR1 is KGHSH, CDR2 LQKENI. The complete variable domain, with remaining parts taken from reference TRBV18 and TRBJ1-1, reads NAGVMQNPRHLVRRRGQEARLRCSPMKGHSHVYWYRQLPEEGLKFMVYLQKENIIDESGMPKERFSAEFPKEGPSILRIQQVVRGDSAAYFCASSPRDRHSVVEAFFGQGTRLTVV.

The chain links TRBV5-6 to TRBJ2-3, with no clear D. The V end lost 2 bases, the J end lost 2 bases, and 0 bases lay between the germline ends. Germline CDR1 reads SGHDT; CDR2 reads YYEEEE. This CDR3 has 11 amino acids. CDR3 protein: CASSFTDTQYF. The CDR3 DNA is TGTGCCAGCAGCTTCACAGATACGCAGTATTTT. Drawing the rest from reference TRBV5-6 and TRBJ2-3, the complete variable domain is DAGVTQSPTHLIKTRGQQVTLRCSPKSGHDTVSWYQQALGQGPQFIFQYYEEEERQRGNFPDRFSGHQFPNYSSELNVNALLLGDSALYLCASSFTDTQYFGPGTRLTVL.

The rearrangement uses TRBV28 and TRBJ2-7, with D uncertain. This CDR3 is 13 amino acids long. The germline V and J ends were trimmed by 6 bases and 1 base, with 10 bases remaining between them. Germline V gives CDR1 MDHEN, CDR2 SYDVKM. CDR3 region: CASRPGPSYEQYF. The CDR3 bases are TGTGCCAGCAGGCCAGGACCGTCCTACGAGCAGTACTTC.

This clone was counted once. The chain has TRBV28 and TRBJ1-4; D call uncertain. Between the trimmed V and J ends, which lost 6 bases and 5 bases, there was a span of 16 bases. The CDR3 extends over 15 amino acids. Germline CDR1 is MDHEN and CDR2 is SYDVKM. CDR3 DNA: TGTGCCAGCAGCCCGATATCATCGGGGAATGAAAAACTGTTTTTT. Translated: CASSPISSGNEKLFF.

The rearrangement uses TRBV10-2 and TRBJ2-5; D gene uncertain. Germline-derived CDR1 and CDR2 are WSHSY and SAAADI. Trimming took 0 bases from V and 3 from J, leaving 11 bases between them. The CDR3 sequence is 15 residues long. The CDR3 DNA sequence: TGCGCCAGCAGTGAGTCCTGGGGATTGGAAGAGACCCAGTACTTC. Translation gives CASSESWGLEETQYF.

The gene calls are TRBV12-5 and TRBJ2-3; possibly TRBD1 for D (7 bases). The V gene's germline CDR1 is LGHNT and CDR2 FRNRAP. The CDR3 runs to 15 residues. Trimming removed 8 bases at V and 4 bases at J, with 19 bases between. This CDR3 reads CASIPRGVVADTQYF. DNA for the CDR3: TGTGCTAGTATTCCCAGGGGGGTAGTGGCAGATACGCAGTATTTT.

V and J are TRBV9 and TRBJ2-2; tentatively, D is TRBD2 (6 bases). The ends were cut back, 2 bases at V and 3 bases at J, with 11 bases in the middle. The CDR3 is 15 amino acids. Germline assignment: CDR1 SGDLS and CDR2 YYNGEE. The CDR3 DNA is TGTGCCAGCAGCGTCACGGGAGATTACACCGGGGAGCTGTTTTTT. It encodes CASSVTGDYTGELFF. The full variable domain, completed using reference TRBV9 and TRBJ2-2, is DSGVTQTPKHLITATGQRVTLRCSPRSGDLSVYWYQQSLDQGLQFLIQYYNGEERAKGNILERFSAQQFPDLHSELNLSSLELGDSALYFCASSVTGDYTGELFFGEGSRLTVL.

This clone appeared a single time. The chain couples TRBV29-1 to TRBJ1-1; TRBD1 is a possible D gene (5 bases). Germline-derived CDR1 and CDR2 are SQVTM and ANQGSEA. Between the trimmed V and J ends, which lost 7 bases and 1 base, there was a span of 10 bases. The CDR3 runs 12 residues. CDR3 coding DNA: TGCAGCGCCCGACAGACGAACACTGAAGCTTTCTTT. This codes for CSARQTNTEAFF.

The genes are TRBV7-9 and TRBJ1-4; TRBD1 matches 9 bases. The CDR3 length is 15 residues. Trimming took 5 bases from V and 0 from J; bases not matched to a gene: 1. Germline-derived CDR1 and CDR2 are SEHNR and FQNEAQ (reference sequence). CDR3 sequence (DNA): TGTGCCAGCAGCCGACAGGGGGCAACTAATGAAAAACTGTTTTTT. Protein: CASSRQGATNEKLFF.

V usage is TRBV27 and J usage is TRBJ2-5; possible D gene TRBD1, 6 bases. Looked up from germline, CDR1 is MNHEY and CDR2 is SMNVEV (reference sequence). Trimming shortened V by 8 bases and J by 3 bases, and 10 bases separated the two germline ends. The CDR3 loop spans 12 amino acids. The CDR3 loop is CASQGSEETQYF. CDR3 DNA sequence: TGTGCCAGCCAGGGGAGTGAAGAGACCCAGTACTTC.

CDR3 in amino acids: CASSYPIEQYQPQHF. The CDR3, as DNA: TGCGCCAGCAGCTACCCGATTGAACAGTATCAGCCCCAGCATTTT. The rearrangement joins TRBV5-1 to TRBJ1-5, with D uncertain. V was trimmed by 3 bases and J by 5 bases, leaving 15 bases between them. The CDR3 consists of 15 residues. From germline, CDR1 is SGHRS and CDR2 YFSETQ.

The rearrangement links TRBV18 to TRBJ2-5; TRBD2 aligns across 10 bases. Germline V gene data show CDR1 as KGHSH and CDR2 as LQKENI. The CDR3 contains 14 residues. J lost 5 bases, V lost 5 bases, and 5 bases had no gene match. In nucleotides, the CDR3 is TGTGCCAGCTCATCTCCACTAGCGGGGGAGACCCAGTACTTC. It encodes CASSSPLAGETQYF.

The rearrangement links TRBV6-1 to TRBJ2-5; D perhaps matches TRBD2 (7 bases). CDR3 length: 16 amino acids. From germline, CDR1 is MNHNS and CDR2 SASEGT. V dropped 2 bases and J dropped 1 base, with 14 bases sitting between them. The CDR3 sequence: CASSEIGGGGQETQYF. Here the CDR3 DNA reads TGTGCCAGCAGTGAAATAGGGGGGGGTGGCCAAGAGACCCAGTACTTC.

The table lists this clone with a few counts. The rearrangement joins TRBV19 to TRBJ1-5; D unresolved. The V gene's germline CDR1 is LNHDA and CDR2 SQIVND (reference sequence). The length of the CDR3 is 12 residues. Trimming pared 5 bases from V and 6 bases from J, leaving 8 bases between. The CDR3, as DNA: TGTGCCAGTAGTCTTCCTGGTCAGCCCCAGCATTTT. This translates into CASSLPGQPQHF.

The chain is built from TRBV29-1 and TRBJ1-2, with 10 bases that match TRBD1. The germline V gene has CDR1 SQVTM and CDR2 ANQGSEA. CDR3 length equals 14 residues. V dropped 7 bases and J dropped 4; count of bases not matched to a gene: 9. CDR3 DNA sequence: TGCAGCGCGGGGGACAGGGGTCCCTCCTATGGCTACACCTTC. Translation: CSAGDRGPSYGYTF. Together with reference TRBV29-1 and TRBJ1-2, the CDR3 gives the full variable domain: SAVISQKPSRDICQRGTSLTIQCQVDSQVTMMFWYRQQPGQSLTLIATANQGSEATYESGFVIDKFPISRPNLTFSTLTVSNMSPEDSSIYLCSAGDRGPSYGYTFGSGTRLTVV.